The 21 T cell receptor beta chains below come from one sample, sequenced in a study of blood T cell repertoires in COVID-19. Repertoires were generated with immunoSEQ multiplex PCR, while TCRdb's copy carries only in-frame clones and drops some. The data contain over 300,000 clones, 90% of them singletons. The sample consisted of peripheral blood. The receptor set was obtained from a man aged 18 to 30 with active or convalescent COVID-19.

This clone was observed a handful of times. This rearrangement joins TRBV5-1 to TRBJ1-6, with no clear D. Trimming took 4 bases from V and 10 from J, leaving 24 bases between them. Germline V gives CDR1 SGHRS, CDR2 YFSETQ. The CDR3 runs 17 residues. As DNA, the CDR3 is TGCGCCAGCAGCAAATACTCCCTTGAGATCCGGGAATCACCCCTCCACTTT. Residues: CASSKYSLEIRESPLHF.

V and J are TRBV9 and TRBJ1-1; 10 bases align to TRBD1. The CDR3 contains 16 residues. The junction had 6 bases not matched to a gene; V was cut back by 4 bases and J by 0 bases. Germline loops: CDR1 SGDLS, CDR2 YYNGEE. CDR3 bases: TGTGCCAGCAGCCGGACAGGGGGAGGGATGAACACTGAAGCTTTCTTT. Translated: CASSRTGGGMNTEAFF.

The J gene is TRBJ1-5, the V gene TRBV28; 10 bases match TRBD1. Germline trimming cut 1 base from V and 4 bases from J; bases unmatched to any gene: 7. The germline CDR1 and CDR2 sequences are MDHEN and SYDVKM. This CDR3 is built from 17 residues. CDR3 loop: CASSLLGDRGTNQPQHF. In DNA form, the CDR3 reads TGTGCCAGCAGTTTATTAGGGGACAGGGGAACTAATCAGCCCCAGCATTTT.

This clone showed up just once. The V and J genes are TRBV7-9 and TRBJ1-6; D unclear. The CDR3 consists of 14 residues. The germline V gene has CDR1 SEHNR and CDR2 FQNEAQ (reference sequence). Trimming took off 7 bases at V and 4 bases at J, with 11 bases between the two ends. In DNA, the CDR3 is TGTGCCAGCACCCAAGGGCAGTATAATTCACCCCTCCACTTT. Residues: CASTQGQYNSPLHF.

The chain joins TRBV24-1 to TRBJ1-4, with 7 bases aligning to TRBD1. Germline V gene sequence: CDR1 KGHDR, CDR2 SFDVKD. V trimming: 4 bases; J trimming: 4 bases; junction bases outside the gene matches: 5. The CDR3 covers 15 residues. The CDR3 DNA reads as TGTGCCACCAGTGAGTCCAGGGGGAATAATGAAAAACTGTTTTTT. This gives the protein CATSESRGNNEKLFF.

V and J are TRBV19 and TRBJ2-7; TRBD1 matches at 10 bases. With V trimmed by 4 bases and J by 5 bases, 8 bases remained unmatched. Germline V gene lookup returns CDR1 LNHDA and CDR2 SQIVND (reference sequence). The CDR3 runs to 15 residues. CDR3 sequence reads: CASSKGGTGDHEQYF. Here the CDR3 DNA reads TGTGCCAGTAGTAAGGGTGGGACAGGGGACCACGAGCAGTACTTC. The full variable domain, completed using reference TRBV19 and TRBJ2-7, is DGGITQSPKYLFRKEGQNVTLSCEQNLNHDAMYWYRQDPGQGLRLIYYSQIVNDFQKGDIAEGYSVSREKKESFPLTVTSAQKNPTAFYLCASSKGGTGDHEQYFGPGTRLTVT.

This clone is a singleton in its sample. The chain couples TRBV19 to TRBJ2-7; 7 bases map to TRBD1. The CDR3 extends over 14 amino acids. Germline lookup yields CDR1 LNHDA and CDR2 SQIVND (reference sequence). V was pared by 5 bases and J by 5 bases, with 9 bases of the junction left unmatched. The CDR3: CASSWAGGRNEQYF. The CDR3, as DNA: TGTGCCAGTAGTTGGGCAGGGGGTCGCAACGAGCAGTACTTC.

This clone occurred once. The rearrangement uses TRBV6-4 and TRBJ1-4, with D hard to call. The V end lost 6 bases, the J end lost 0 bases, and 8 bases lay between the germline ends. The CDR3 runs to 14 residues. Germline CDR1 reads MRHNA; CDR2 reads SNTAGT. The DNA of the CDR3 is TGTGCCAGCAGCCTCTATGCAACTAATGAAAAACTGTTTTTT. Encoded protein: CASSLYATNEKLFF.

The chain has TRBV4-1 and TRBJ1-4; D gene ambiguous. The ends were cut back, 3 bases at V and 7 bases at J, with 12 bases in the middle. CDR1 and CDR2 from the germline V gene are MGHRA and YSYEKL. This CDR3 has 14 residues. The CDR3 loop reads CASSQEGRLEKLFF. In nucleotides, the CDR3 is TGCGCCAGCAGCCAGGAGGGAAGGCTTGAAAAACTGTTTTTT.

The J gene is TRBJ1-5, the V gene TRBV28, with TRBD1 as a possible D gene (6 bases). V lost 3 bases and J 3 bases, leaving 21 bases between the germline ends. The CDR3 covers 18 residues. The V gene's germline CDR1 is MDHEN and CDR2 SYDVKM. The CDR3 DNA reads TGTGCCAGCAGTTTTCAGGGGTTTAACAGTTATTTCAATCAGCCCCAGCATTTT. It is translated as CASSFQGFNSYFNQPQHF.

The J gene is TRBJ1-2, the V gene TRBV3-1 (or the pseudogene TRBV3-2); D uncertain. Germline CDR1 reads LGHDT; CDR2 reads YNNKEL (reference sequence). This CDR3 is 14 amino acids long. V was trimmed by 1 base and J by 0 bases, leaving 6 bases between them. In nucleotides, the CDR3 is TGTGCCAGCAGCCAAGGTCATTCTAACTATGGCTACACCTTC. Its translation: CASSQGHSNYGYTF.

The genes are TRBV6-5 and TRBJ2-7, with 7 bases identical to TRBD1. V was pared by 6 bases and J by 3 bases, with 5 bases of the junction left unmatched. The length of the CDR3 is 13 residues. Germline lookup yields CDR1 MNHEY and CDR2 SVGAGI. CDR3 sequence reads: CASRPTGFYEQYF. The CDR3 DNA follows: TGTGCCAGCAGGCCGACAGGGTTCTACGAGCAGTACTTC.

This clone has only one observation. This chain connects TRBV20-1 to TRBJ2-2; 9 nucleotides line up with TRBD2. Germline CDR1 and CDR2: DFQATT and SNEGSKA (reference sequence). J gave up 1 base and V 3 bases, and 6 bases lay outside the gene matches. The CDR3 has 16 residues. The CDR3 nucleotides read TGCAGTGCTAGTGCCATTAGCGGGAGGAACACCGGGGAGCTGTTTTTT. This gives the protein CSASAISGRNTGELFF.

J is TRBJ2-3 and V is TRBV4-3, with a weak D call TRBD2 (6 bases). The CDR3 is made up of 16 amino acids. Germline V gene sequence: CDR1 LGHNA, CDR2 YSLEER. The V and J ends lost 1 base and 2 bases respectively, with 13 bases between them. Here the CDR3 DNA reads TGCGCCAGCAGCCAAGGCAGGACTACGTACACAGATACGCAGTATTTT. Its protein product is CASSQGRTTYTDTQYF.

This chain uses TRBV18 with TRBJ2-3; 8 nucleotides agree with TRBD1. This CDR3 spans 14 amino acids. After removal of 4 bases from V and 4 bases from J, the junction contained 4 bases not matched to a gene. Germline CDR1 and CDR2: KGHSH and LQKENI. CDR3 coding DNA: TGTGCCAGCTCACTCGACAGGGGATCAGATACGCAGTATTTT. The encoded protein is CASSLDRGSDTQYF. Drawing the rest from reference TRBV18 and TRBJ2-3, the complete variable domain is NAGVMQNPRHLVRRRGQEARLRCSPMKGHSHVYWYRQLPEEGLKFMVYLQKENIIDESGMPKERFSAEFPKEGPSILRIQQVVRGDSAAYFCASSLDRGSDTQYFGPGTRLTVL.

The rearrangement joins TRBV25-1 to TRBJ2-7; 9 bases map to TRBD1. Germline loops: CDR1 MGHDK, CDR2 SYGVNS. V lost 5 bases to trimming and J lost 2 bases; unmatched junction nucleotides: 4. This CDR3 has 14 amino acids. The CDR3 bases are TGTGCCAGCAGTAGACAGGGGGGGACCTACGAGCAGTACTTC. It codes for CASSRQGGTYEQYF.

This clone has more than one count but fewer than ten. This chain joins TRBV20-1 and TRBJ1-1; the D gene is possibly TRBD1 (5 bases). This CDR3 contains 10 residues. V was clipped by 8 bases and J by 4 bases, with 8 bases between them. The germline CDR1 and CDR2 sequences are DFQATT and SNEGSKA (reference sequence). The CDR3 protein is CSPGGTEAFF. Here the CDR3 DNA reads TGCAGTCCCGGGGGCACTGAAGCTTTCTTT.

The rearrangement uses TRBV5-1 and TRBJ1-5; 7 bases line up with TRBD1. Per the germline V gene, CDR1 is SGHRS and CDR2 is YFSETQ. This CDR3 is built from 16 residues. Trimming removed 4 bases from V and 3 bases from J; junction bases left unmatched: 10. CDR3 bases: TGCGCCAGCAGCCTAGGACAGGCTACCTCCAATCAGCCCCAGCATTTT. The encoded protein is CASSLGQATSNQPQHF.

The chain is built from TRBV19 and TRBJ2-1, with 8 bases lining up with TRBD2. CDR3 length: 15 amino acids. J was trimmed by 5 bases and V by 1 base; bases with no gene match: 4. Looked up from germline, CDR1 is LNHDA and CDR2 is SQIVND (reference sequence). The CDR3 reads CASSIVAGTNNEQFF. CDR3 DNA: TGTGCCAGTAGTATAGTAGCGGGGACAAACAATGAGCAGTTCTTC.

The chain combines TRBV7-6 with TRBJ1-1; TRBD1 aligns across 7 bases. CDR3 length equals 17 residues. Germline lookup yields CDR1 SGHVS and CDR2 FNYEAQ. The V gene end was trimmed by 3 bases and the J gene end by 1 base; junction bases not matched to a gene: 11. The CDR3 here is CASSFDRASLGNTEAFF. Here the CDR3 DNA reads TGTGCCAGCAGCTTTGACAGGGCATCTCTGGGGAACACTGAAGCTTTCTTT. Combining the CDR3 with reference TRBV7-6 and TRBJ1-1 gives the whole variable domain GAGVSQSPRYKVTKRGQDVALRCDPISGHVSLYWYRQALGQGPEFLTYFNYEAQQDKSGLPNDRFSAERPEGSISTLTIQRTEQRDSAMYRCASSFDRASLGNTEAFFGQGTRLTVV.

The chain carries TRBV7-2 and TRBJ2-5; the D gene is possibly TRBD1 (6 bases). The CDR3 is 16 residues long. Germline lookup yields CDR1 SGHTA and CDR2 FQGNSA. V shed 1 base and J shed 3 bases, with 15 bases lying between them. CDR3 bases: TGTGCCAGCAGCTTAGTGGTCGGCAGGGGCAAAGAGACCCAGTACTTC. Residues: CASSLVVGRGKETQYF. The whole variable domain, filled in from reference TRBV7-2 and TRBJ2-5, reads GAGVSQSPSNKVTEKGKDVELRCDPISGHTALYWYRQSLGQGLEFLIYFQGNSAPDKSGLPSDRFSAERTGGSVSTLTIQRTQQEDSAVYLCASSLVVGRGKETQYFGPGTRLLVL.